These T cell receptor beta chains were read from a single sample in a study of CD8 T cells in ankylosing spondylitis. TCRdb re-analysed the 5' RACE reads in MiXCR, keeping a single row per CDR3 protein. The sample has fewer than 550,000 distinct CDR3 sequences, about 5.7% seen once. The sequencing sample was made of blood, either unsorted or a sorted T cell fraction (not recorded which). The receptors shown here come from a male donor with ankylosing spondylitis. The conserved cysteine and the conserved F or W are not part of the CDR3 here.

j_gene | v_gene | CDR3aa
TRBJ1-4 | TRBV24-1 | ATSATKKLF
TRBJ2-7 | TRBV7-9 | ASSSSDLTGDYEQY
TRBJ2-7 | TRBV18 | ASSPPQRSSYEQY
TRBJ1-4 | TRBV28 | ASSPPGATNEKLF
TRBJ2-2 | TRBV7-3 | ASSLTPYTSGGLNTGELF
TRBJ2-1 | TRBV5-5 | ASRPDIYSYNEQF
TRBJ1-2 | TRBV10-3 | AIRPAWGSSYGYT
TRBJ1-5 | TRBV7-8 | ASSLGWALANQPQH
TRBJ2-1 | TRBV11-1 | ASSLASWAPRGSNEQF
TRBJ2-5 | TRBV20-1 | SAYDRAETQY
TRBJ2-7 | TRBV5-1 | ASSQMDGYSYEQY
TRBJ2-6 | TRBV11-1 | ASSFGLYPSSGANVLT
TRBJ2-1 | TRBV25-1 | ASSPIPSSYNEQF
TRBJ2-1 | TRBV20-1 | SAQDRGLSYNEQF
TRBJ2-7 | TRBV2 | ASKVTSTRSYEQY
TRBJ2-1 | TRBV3-1 | ASSRTNNEQF
TRBJ2-5 | TRBV7-7 | ASSWGQGAGETQY
TRBJ1-1 | TRBV3-1 | ASSLWDRRNTEAF
TRBJ2-2 | TRBV6-2/TRBV6-3 | ASRERQGANTGELF
TRBJ2-1 | TRBV7-2 | ASSLSTGLLQF
TRBJ2-1 | TRBV5-1 | ASSLVVLPYNEQF
TRBJ1-1 | TRBV20-1 | SASRDRGATEAF
TRBJ1-1 | TRBV12-3/TRBV12-4 | ASSLGHASEAF
TRBJ2-2 | TRBV12-3/TRBV12-4 | ASSPLGLTGELF
TRBJ2-5 | TRBV19 | ASSIHGEYQETQY
TRBJ1-2 | TRBV7-2 | ASSLVPPGDYGYT
TRBJ2-3 | TRBV4-3 | ASSPATGSRADTQY
TRBJ1-2 | TRBV4-3 | ASSQDMAYGYT
TRBJ2-3 | TRBV7-6 | ASSVGLRQFTDTQY
TRBJ2-7 | TRBV7-2 | ASSLSGRFYEQY
TRBJ2-3 | TRBV10-3 | AIRTLGADTQY
TRBJ1-4 | TRBV7-8 | ASSPRSAQDNEKLF
TRBJ2-5 | TRBV4-3 | ASSQGGLAEPAGETQY
TRBJ2-1 | TRBV11-2 | ASSLRPRSSYNEQF
TRBJ1-2 | TRBV7-2 | ASSPRGKPYGYT
TRBJ2-7 | TRBV28 | ASSLALNEQY
TRBJ2-3 | TRBV18 | ASSPGQGGTDTQY
TRBJ2-1 | TRBV12-3/TRBV12-4 | ASTLGRHSYNEQF
TRBJ2-1 | TRBV7-8 | ASSLRQGFVNEQF
TRBJ1-5 | TRBV12-3/TRBV12-4 | ASSSGDGNQPQH
TRBJ1-2 | TRBV4-1 | ASSQGGRGRRNDGYT
TRBJ2-3 | TRBV7-2 | ASSLVAGGNTQY
TRBJ1-1 | TRBV4-3 | ASSQGVEDQAF
TRBJ1-1 | TRBV20-1 | SARFGRNTEAF
TRBJ1-2 | TRBV6-5 | ASSYWAGRELYGYT
TRBJ2-1 | TRBV7-9 | ASTLRGYGVNEQF
TRBJ1-4 | TRBV15 | ATSSQGAGEKLF
TRBJ1-6 | TRBV28 | ASSSRRDGWGSPLH
TRBJ2-5 | TRBV3-1 | ASSRPRLPQETQY
TRBJ1-2 | TRBV6-5 | ASSSAPLSYGYT
TRBJ2-1 | TRBV20-1 | SAPTVALYNEQF
TRBJ2-1 | TRBV5-1 | ASSLGLANGVDEQF
TRBJ2-3 | TRBV27 | ASSLRLAGGSDTQY